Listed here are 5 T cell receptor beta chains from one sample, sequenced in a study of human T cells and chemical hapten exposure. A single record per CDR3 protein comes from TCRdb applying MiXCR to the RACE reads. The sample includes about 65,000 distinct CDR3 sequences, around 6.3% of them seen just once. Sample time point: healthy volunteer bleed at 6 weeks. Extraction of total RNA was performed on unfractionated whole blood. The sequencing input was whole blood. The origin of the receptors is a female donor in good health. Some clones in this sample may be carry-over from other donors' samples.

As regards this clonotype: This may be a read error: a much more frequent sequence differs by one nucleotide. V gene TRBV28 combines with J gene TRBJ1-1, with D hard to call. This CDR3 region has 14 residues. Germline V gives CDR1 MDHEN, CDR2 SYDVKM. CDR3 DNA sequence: TGTGCCGGCAGTTTGTACGGAGAGAACACTGAAGCTTTCTTT. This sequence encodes CAGSLYGENTEAFF.

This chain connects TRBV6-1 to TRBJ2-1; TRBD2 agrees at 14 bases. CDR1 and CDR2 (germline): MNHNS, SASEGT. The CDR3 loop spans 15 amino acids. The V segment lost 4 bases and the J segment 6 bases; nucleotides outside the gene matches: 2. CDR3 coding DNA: TGTGCCAGCAGTGCGGGACTAGCGGGAGTCAATGAGCAGTTCTTC. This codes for CASSAGLAGVNEQFF.

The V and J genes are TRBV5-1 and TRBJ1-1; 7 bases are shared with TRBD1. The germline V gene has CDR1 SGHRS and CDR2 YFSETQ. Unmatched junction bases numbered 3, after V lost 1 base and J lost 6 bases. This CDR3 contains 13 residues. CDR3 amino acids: CASSLTGVPEAFF. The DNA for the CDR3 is TGCGCCAGCAGCTTGACAGGGGTGCCTGAAGCTTTCTTT.

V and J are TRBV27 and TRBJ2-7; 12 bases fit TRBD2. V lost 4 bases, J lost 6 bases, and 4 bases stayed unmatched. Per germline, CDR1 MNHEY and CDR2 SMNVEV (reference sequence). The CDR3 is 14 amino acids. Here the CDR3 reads CASSSLAGGPEQYF. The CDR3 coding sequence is TGTGCCAGCAGTTCCCTAGCGGGAGGGCCCGAGCAGTACTTC.

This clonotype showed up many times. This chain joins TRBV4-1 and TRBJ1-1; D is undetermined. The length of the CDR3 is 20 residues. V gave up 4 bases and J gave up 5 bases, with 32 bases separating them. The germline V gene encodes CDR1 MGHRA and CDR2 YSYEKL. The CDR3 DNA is TGCGCCAGCAGCCCCAGGAGGCTGTGGTCCCGCGGAGAAGGTGGGACTGAAGCTTTCTTT. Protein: CASSPRRLWSRGEGGTEAFF.